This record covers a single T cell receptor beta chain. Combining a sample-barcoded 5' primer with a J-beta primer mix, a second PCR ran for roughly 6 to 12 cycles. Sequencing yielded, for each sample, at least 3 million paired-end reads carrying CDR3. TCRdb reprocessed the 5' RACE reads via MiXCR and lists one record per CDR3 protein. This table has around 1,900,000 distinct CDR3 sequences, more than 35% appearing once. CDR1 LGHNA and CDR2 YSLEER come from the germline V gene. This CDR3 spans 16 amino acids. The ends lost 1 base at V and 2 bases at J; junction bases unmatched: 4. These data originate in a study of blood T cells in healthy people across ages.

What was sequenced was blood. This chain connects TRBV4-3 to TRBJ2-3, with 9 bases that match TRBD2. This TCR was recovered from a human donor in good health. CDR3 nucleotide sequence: TGCGCCAGCAGCCAAGGGAGCGGGGGGTCCACAGATACGCAGTATTTT. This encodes CASSQGSGGSTDTQYF.